The 11 T cell receptor beta chains reported below all come from one sample, sequenced in a study of blood T cell repertoires in COVID-19. TCRdb's table, derived via immunoSEQ multiplex PCR, lists solely in-frame clones and lacks some. The sample has about 270,000 clones; 81% are singletons. The sample taken for sequencing was peripheral blood. These receptor sequences come from an older woman with active or convalescent COVID-19.

The J gene is TRBJ2-7, the V gene TRBV20-1; TRBD1 agrees at 9 bases. The V gene's germline CDR1 is DFQATT and CDR2 SNEGSKA (reference sequence). Trimming at V came to 3 bases and at J to 1 base, leaving 4 bases not matched to a gene. This CDR3 spans 14 amino acids. The CDR3 loop is CSASVGQGSYEQYF. The CDR3 coding sequence is TGCAGTGCTAGTGTCGGACAGGGGTCCTACGAGCAGTACTTC.

The chain carries TRBV7-9 and TRBJ1-2; D gene ambiguous. V shed 5 bases and J shed 6 bases, with 10 bases lying between them. The CDR3 totals 12 residues. Germline V gene data show CDR1 as SEHNR and CDR2 as FQNEAQ (reference sequence). The CDR3 is CASSHDSDGYTF. The CDR3 DNA is TGTGCCAGCAGCCACGACTCAGATGGCTACACCTTC.

The table lists this clone with a count of one. The chain combines TRBV5-1 with TRBJ2-5; 9 bases fit TRBD1. Per germline, CDR1 SGHRS and CDR2 YFSETQ. V lost 0 bases and J lost 2; bases outside the gene matches: 8. The CDR3 length is 17 residues. The CDR3 DNA reads TGCGCCAGCAGCTTGGCCACGACGGGACAGGGACAAGAGACCCAGTACTTC. Translating it yields CASSLATTGQGQETQYF.

This clone was picked up one time. J is TRBJ2-1 and V is TRBV5-5; D possibly corresponds to TRBD2 (5 bases). The ends were cut back, 6 bases at V and 7 bases at J, with 17 bases in the middle. The CDR3 loop spans 14 amino acids. Per the germline V gene, CDR1 is SGHKS and CDR2 is YYEKEE (reference sequence). The CDR3: CASTPHPPGNEQFF. CDR3 sequence (DNA): TGTGCCAGCACCCCCCACCCTCCGGGGAATGAGCAGTTCTTC.

This clone was detected a few times. This chain uses TRBV3-1 (or the pseudogene TRBV3-2) with TRBJ2-3; D may be TRBD1 (7 bases). Trimming shortened V by 0 bases and J by 4 bases, and 14 bases separated the two germline ends. The CDR3 consists of 16 residues. Per germline, CDR1 LGHDT and CDR2 YNNKEL (reference sequence). The DNA of the CDR3 is TGTGCCAGCAGCCAAGATACTCAGGGGGGAGCAGATACGCAGTATTTT. Its protein product is CASSQDTQGGADTQYF.

The rearrangement joins TRBV20-1 to TRBJ2-7; TRBD1 matches 7 bases. CDR1 is DFQATT and CDR2 is SNEGSKA in the germline V gene (reference sequence). The CDR3 is made up of 14 amino acids. Trimming took 3 bases from V and 4 from J; bases not matched to a gene: 9. This CDR3 is CSASVVTGIYEQYF. In DNA, the CDR3 is TGCAGTGCTAGTGTAGTGACAGGGATATACGAGCAGTACTTC.

CDR3 coding DNA: TGTGCCAGCTCACTGACAGGGGATAACCAGCATTTT. It specifies CASSLTGDNQHF. V gene TRBV18 combines with J gene TRBJ1-5; 8 positions agree with TRBD1. CDR3 length: 12 residues. The germline V gene encodes CDR1 KGHSH and CDR2 LQKENI. V was clipped by 4 bases and J by 12 bases; unmatched bases: 5.

V usage is TRBV19 and J usage is TRBJ1-5; D remains ambiguous. Between the trimmed V and J ends, which lost 7 bases and 5 bases, there was a span of 15 bases. CDR3 length equals 14 residues. Germline CDR1 is LNHDA and CDR2 is SQIVND (reference sequence). CDR3 region: CASKEPQNHQPQHF. The CDR3 nucleotides read TGTGCCAGTAAGGAGCCCCAAAACCATCAGCCCCAGCATTTT.

This rearrangement joins TRBV4-2 to TRBJ1-6; TRBD1 is a possible D gene (5 bases). The CDR3 has 20 amino acids. Between the trimmed V and J ends, which lost 0 bases and 5 bases, there was a span of 23 bases. Germline V gene data show CDR1 as LGHNA and CDR2 as YNFKEQ. The CDR3 DNA sequence: TGTGCCAGCAGCCAAGACCAGCCAGGGCCCCTCGTGGGGCATAATTCACCCCTCCACTTT. Its translation: CASSQDQPGPLVGHNSPLHF.

This clone was observed many times. The chain recombines TRBV6-5 with TRBJ1-5; D remains unclear. Germline CDR1 reads MNHEY; CDR2 reads SVGAGI. This CDR3 region has 15 residues. V was cut by 5 bases and J by 4 bases, with 15 bases left in between. CDR3: CASSRLPSENQPQHF. CDR3 nucleotide sequence: TGTGCCAGCAGTCGACTCCCAAGTGAGAATCAGCCCCAGCATTTT.

The chain is built from TRBV19 and TRBJ1-6; D perhaps matches TRBD1 (6 bases). The CDR3 is 14 residues long. In germline, CDR1 is LNHDA, CDR2 SQIVND (reference sequence). Deletions cut 4 bases from V and 8 bases from J, with 12 bases between. Here the CDR3 reads CASSNRQADSPLHF. DNA of the CDR3: TGTGCCAGTAGTAACAGACAGGCGGATTCACCCCTCCACTTT.